The clone carrying this TCR beta chain was counted at least ten times. Its antigen is not identified. Extraction of PBMCs used 7.5 to 10 ml of fresh peripheral blood. There are 17 residues in the CDR3. V shed 1 base, J shed 2 bases, and the junction held 6 bases outside the gene matches. The germline CDR1 and CDR2 sequences are SGHTA and FQGTGA. The data are from a study of T cells in Graves' hyperthyroidism and ophthalmopathy. About the research overall: Peripheral blood was collected at initial diagnosis, before any treatment. Overall study findings and caveats: Model predictions of ophthalmopathy came a median approximately 6 months before onset. Most thyroid-expanded clonotypes above 0.001 were also found in blood.

Amplification yielded TCR beta CDR3 regions, with RNA transcripts as the source. Initially, a first-round RT-PCR of the TCR CDR3 employed the HTBI primer set. TCRdb re-called the multiplex PCR reads through MiXCR, storing one row per CDR3 protein. The profile shows approximately 600,000 distinct CDR3 sequences, roughly 15% of them singletons. The sample was blood. The source is a middle-aged woman with Graves' ophthalmopathy. The rearrangement uses TRBV7-3 and TRBJ2-1, with 9 bases aligning to TRBD1. CDR3 nucleotide sequence: TGTGCCAGCAGCTTAAAGGGGGGACAGGGTGCCTACAATGAGCAGTTCTTC. Amino acids: CASSLKGGQGAYNEQFF.